This T cell receptor (beta chain) was captured by sequencing in a study of response to subunit inactivated influenza vaccine. Study-wide findings and caveats: The authors proposed limited new T cell recruitment per seasonal influenza vaccination.

Trimming took 4 bases from V and 6 from J, leaving 6 bases between them. Per germline, CDR1 MNHEY and CDR2 SVGAGI. The CDR3 length is 11 residues. TCRdb redid the calling of the RT-PCR reads with MiXCR, one entry per CDR3 protein. This repertoire shows roughly 760,000 distinct CDR3 sequences, around 21% found once; its top ten account for 9.5% to 13%. This clonotype was counted ten times or more. The antigen remains unidentified. Sequences were derived from PBMCs from blood, sampled approximately 5 days after vaccination. The source is a man aged 50-60 years who received an inactivated influenza vaccine. This sequence joins TRBV6-5 and TRBJ1-2; no clear D. The CDR3 region is CASSSRDGYTF. CDR3 nucleotides: TGTGCCAGCAGTTCCCGAGATGGCTACACCTTC.